The rows below give T cell receptor beta chains drawn from one sample of a study of graft-versus-host responses after intestinal transplantation. Profiling relied on immunoSEQ multiplex PCR, and the TCRdb table lists in-frame clones only, not all of them. Of tens of thousands of clones in the sample, roughly nine tenths were seen once. This specimen was PBMCs, taken roughly 660 days after intestinal transplant. The source of these receptors is a human patient who received an intestinal transplant, so some T cells may come from the graft donor. CDR3s include the opening cysteine and the closing phenylalanine or tryptophan. The D gene is left open where the match is weak. Size values are once, few and many counts, or a class for expanded clones, and some rows have none.

clone size	V gene	D gene	J gene	CDR3 protein	CDR3 DNA
-	TRBV29-1	TRBD2	TRBJ2-3	CSVEAPGLAGRADTQYF	TGCAGCGTTGAGGCTCCGGGACTAGCGGGGAGAGCAGATACGCAGTATTTT
-	TRBV29-1	TRBD1	TRBJ2-4	CSVGVRGNIQYF	TGCAGCGTTGGCGTCAGGGGGAACATTCAGTACTTC
once	TRBV27	-	TRBJ2-7	CASRRGGTNYEQYF	TGTGCCAGCAGAAGGGGGGGAACTAACTACGAGCAGTACTTC
-	TRBV5-4	TRBD1	TRBJ2-5	CASSTAGTGGLETQYF	TGTGCCAGCAGCACGGCCGGGACAGGGGGCTTGGAGACCCAGTACTTC
-	TRBV4-1	-	TRBJ1-3	CASSQDTENSGNTIYF	TGCGCCAGCAGCCAAGATACGGAGAACTCTGGAAACACCATATATTTT
-	TRBV7-9	TRBD2	TRBJ2-5	CASSPGGSETQYF	TGTGCCAGCAGCCCGGGAGGGAGCGAGACCCAGTACTTC
-	TRBV6-1	TRBD2	TRBJ2-3	CASSVTSGGTDTQYF	TGTGCCAGCAGTGTGACTAGCGGAGGCACAGATACGCAGTATTTT
-	TRBV5-5	-	TRBJ1-3	CASSSGGWSGNTIYF	TGTGCCAGCAGCTCTGGGGGCTGGTCTGGAAACACCATATATTTT
-	TRBV5-1	-	TRBJ1-2	CASSLGGPNYGYTF	TGCGCCAGCAGCTTGGGTGGACCTAACTATGGCTACACCTTC
-	TRBV15	TRBD2	TRBJ2-2	CATSPGTSVTGELFF	TGTGCCACCTCGCCCGGGACTAGCGTTACCGGGGAGCTGTTTTTT